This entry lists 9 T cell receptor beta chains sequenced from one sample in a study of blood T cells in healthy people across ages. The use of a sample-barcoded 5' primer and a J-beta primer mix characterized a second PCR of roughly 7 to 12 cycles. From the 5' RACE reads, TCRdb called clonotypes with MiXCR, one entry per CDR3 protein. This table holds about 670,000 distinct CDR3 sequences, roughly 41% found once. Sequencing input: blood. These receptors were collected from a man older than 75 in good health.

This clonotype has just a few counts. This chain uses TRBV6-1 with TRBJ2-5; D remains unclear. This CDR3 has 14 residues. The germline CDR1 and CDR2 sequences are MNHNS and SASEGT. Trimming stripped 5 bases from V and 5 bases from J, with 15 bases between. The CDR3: CASSPISLVETQYF. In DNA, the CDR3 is TGTGCCAGCAGTCCTATTTCCTTAGTGGAGACCCAGTACTTC.

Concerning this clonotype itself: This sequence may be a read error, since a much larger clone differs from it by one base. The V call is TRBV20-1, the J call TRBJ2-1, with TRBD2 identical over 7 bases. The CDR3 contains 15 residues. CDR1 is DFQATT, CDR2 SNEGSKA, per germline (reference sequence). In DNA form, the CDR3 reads TGCAGTGCTAGCCATCTAGCGGTAACCTACAATGGGCAGTTCTTC. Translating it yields CSASHLAVTYNGQFF.

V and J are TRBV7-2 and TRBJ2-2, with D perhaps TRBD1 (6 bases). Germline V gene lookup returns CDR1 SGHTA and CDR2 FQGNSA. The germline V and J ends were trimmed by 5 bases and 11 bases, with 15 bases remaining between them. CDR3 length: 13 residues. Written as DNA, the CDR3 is TGTGCCAGCAGCGAGGTTGGGGGCGGTGAGCTGTTTTTT. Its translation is CASSEVGGGELFF.

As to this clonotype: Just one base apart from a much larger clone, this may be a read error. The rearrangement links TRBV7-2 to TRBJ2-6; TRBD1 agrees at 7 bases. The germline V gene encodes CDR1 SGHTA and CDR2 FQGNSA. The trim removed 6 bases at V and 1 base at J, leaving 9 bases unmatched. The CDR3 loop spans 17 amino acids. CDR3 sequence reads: CASRVTGLFSGANVLTF. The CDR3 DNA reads TGTGCCAGCAGGGTGACAGGGCTTTTTTCTGGGGCCAACGTCCTGACTTTC.

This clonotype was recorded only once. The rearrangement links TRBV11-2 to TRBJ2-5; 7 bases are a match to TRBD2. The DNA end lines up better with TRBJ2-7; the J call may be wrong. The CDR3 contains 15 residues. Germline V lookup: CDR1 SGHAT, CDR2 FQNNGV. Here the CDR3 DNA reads TGTGCCAGCAGCTTGAGCGGGGCCGTTTTGTACGAGCAGTACTTC. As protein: CASSLSGAVLYEQYF.

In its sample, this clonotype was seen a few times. The CDR3 DNA reads TGTGCCAGCAGAACGGGACAGCTTAATCAAGAGACCCAGTACTTC. It yields the protein CASRTGQLNQETQYF. The chain recombines TRBV12-3 or TRBV12-4 with TRBJ2-5; 7 bases agree with TRBD1. The V gene end was trimmed by 6 bases and the J gene end by 2 bases; junction bases not matched to a gene: 9. The CDR3 totals 15 residues.

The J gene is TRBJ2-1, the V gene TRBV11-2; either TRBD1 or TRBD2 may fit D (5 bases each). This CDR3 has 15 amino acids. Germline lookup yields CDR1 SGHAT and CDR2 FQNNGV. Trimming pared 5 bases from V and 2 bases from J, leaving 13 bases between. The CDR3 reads CASSTGTATYNEQFF. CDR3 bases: TGTGCCAGCAGCACCGGGACCGCTACCTACAATGAGCAGTTCTTC.

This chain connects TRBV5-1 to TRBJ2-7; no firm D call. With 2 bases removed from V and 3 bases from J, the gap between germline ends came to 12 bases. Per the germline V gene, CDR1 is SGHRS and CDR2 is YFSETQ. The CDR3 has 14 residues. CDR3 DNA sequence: TGCGCCAGCAGCTTAACTAATTTTTTCTACGAGCAGTACTTC. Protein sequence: CASSLTNFFYEQYF. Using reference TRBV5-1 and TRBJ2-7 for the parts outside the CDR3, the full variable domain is KAGVTQTPRYLIKTRGQQVTLSCSPISGHRSVSWYQQTPGQGLQFLFEYFSETQRNKGNFPGRFSGRQFSNSRSEMNVSTLELGDSALYLCASSLTNFFYEQYFGPGTRLTVT.

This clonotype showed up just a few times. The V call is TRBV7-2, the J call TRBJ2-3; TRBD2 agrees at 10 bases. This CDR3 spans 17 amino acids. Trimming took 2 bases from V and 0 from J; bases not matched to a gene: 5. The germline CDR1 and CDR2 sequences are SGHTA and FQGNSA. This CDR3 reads CASSLQRGGRSTDTQYF. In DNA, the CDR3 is TGTGCCAGCAGCTTACAGCGGGGGGGCCGGAGCACAGATACGCAGTATTTT.